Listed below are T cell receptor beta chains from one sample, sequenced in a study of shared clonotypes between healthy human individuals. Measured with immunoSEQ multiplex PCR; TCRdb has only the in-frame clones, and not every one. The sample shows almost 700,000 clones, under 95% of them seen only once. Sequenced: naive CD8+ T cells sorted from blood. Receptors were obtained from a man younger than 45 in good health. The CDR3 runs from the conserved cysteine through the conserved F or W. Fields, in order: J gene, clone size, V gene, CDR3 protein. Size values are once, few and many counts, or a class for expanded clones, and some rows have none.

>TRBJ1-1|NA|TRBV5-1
CASSFEGGAGTEAFF
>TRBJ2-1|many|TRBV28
CASTSLGGNDEQFF
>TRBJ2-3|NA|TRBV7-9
CASSPLGDTTDTQYF
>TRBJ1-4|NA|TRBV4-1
CASSLRIPGQNEKLFF
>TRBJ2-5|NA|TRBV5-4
CASSFFGQGAIKETQYF
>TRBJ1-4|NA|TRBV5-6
CASSEERGSEKLFF
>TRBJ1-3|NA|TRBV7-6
CASSSPGQGPAGPSGNTIYF
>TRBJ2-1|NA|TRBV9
CAGSPRSLSVGNEQFF
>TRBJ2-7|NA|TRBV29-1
CSVVGTGGGEQYF
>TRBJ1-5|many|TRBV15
CATSRESNTGVGNQPQHF
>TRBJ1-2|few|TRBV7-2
CASRSQGALWGYTF
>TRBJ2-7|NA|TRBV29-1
CSVWAGYEQYF
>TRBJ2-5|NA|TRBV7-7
CASRPITSGAQETQYF
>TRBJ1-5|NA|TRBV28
CASSLFVRGQPQHF
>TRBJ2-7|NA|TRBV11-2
CASSSFPRTSGRAVEQYF
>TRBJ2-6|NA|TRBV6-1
CASSRSSGANVLTF
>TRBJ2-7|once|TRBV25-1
CASSESGEQYF
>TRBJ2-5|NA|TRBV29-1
CSVEWRGAAQETQYF